This T cell receptor beta chain was documented in a study of T-cell memory formation after mild COVID-19. Study-level findings and limits: Mostly located in CM and EM were contracting CD4+ clones, with contracting CD8+ clones located in EMRA.

TCRdb reanalysed the 5' RACE reads using MiXCR and keeps one entry per CDR3 protein. The table shows 250,000 to 350,000 distinct CDR3 sequences, with 15% to 20% occurring only once. CDR3 size: 15 residues. V lost 3 bases and J lost 1, with 9 bases in between. Notes on this clonotype: Antigen unknown.

Sequenced input: PBMCs or a T cell subset sorted from them (not recorded which). The origin of this receptor is a man between 18 and 29 years old who had mild COVID-19 (a few samples of this study predate the infection). Cell type and time point are not known. This chain connects TRBV12-3 or TRBV12-4 to TRBJ2-2; tentative D call: TRBD1 (6 bases). CDR3 sequence: CASSFTGQNTGELFF. The DNA of the CDR3 is TGTGCCAGCAGTTTCACGGGACAGAACACCGGGGAGCTGTTTTTT.